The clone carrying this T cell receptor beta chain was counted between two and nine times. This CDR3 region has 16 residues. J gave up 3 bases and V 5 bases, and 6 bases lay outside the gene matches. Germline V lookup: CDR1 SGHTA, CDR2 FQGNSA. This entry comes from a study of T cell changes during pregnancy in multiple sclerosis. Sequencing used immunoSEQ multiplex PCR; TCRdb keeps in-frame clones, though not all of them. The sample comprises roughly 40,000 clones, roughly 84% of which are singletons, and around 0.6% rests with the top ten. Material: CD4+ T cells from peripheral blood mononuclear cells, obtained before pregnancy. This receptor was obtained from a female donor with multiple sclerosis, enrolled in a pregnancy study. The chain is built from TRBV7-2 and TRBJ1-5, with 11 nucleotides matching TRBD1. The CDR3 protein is CASSLRDRGANQPQHF. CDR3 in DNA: TGTGCCAGCAGCCTAAGGGACAGGGGGGCCAATCAGCCCCAGCATTTT.